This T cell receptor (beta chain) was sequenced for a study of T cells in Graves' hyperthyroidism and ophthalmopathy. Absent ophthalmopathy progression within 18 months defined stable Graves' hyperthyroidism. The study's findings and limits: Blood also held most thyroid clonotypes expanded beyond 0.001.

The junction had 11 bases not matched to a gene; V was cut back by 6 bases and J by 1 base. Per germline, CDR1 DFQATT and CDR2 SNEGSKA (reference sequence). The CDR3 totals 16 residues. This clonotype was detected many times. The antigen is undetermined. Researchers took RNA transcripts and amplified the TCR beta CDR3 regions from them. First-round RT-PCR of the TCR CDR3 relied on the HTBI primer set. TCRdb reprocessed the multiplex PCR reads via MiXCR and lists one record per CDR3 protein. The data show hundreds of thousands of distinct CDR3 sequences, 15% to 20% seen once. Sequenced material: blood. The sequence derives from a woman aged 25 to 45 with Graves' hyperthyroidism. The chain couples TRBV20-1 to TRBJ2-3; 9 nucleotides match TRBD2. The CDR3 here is CSAEAFSGRGTDTQYF. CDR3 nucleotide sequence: TGCAGTGCGGAGGCATTTAGCGGGAGAGGCACAGATACGCAGTATTTT.